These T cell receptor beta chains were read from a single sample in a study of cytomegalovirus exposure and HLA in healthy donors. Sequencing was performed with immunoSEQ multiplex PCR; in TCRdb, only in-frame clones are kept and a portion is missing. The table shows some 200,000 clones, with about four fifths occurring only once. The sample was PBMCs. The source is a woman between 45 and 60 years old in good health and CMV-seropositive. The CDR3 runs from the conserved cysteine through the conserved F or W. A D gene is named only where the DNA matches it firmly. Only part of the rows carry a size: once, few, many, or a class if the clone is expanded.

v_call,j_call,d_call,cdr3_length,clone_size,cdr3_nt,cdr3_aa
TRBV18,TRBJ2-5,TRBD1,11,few,TGTGCCAGCTCCCGGGACAGGATGCTTTACTTC,CASSRDRMLYF
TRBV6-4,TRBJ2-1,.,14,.,TGTGCCAGCAGTGATGGTAGTGAATACAATGAGCAGTTCTTC,CASSDGSEYNEQFF
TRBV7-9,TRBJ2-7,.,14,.,TGTGCCAGCAGCCCCAGGACTAATGGGGACGAGCAGTACTTC,CASSPRTNGDEQYF
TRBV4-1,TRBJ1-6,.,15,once,TGCGCCAGCAGCCTACTCGGGGGTGTGGGTTCACCCCTCCACTTT,CASSLLGGVGSPLHF
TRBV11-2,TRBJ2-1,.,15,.,TGTGCCAGCAGCTTAACGGCGGGGGCCGACAATGAGCAGTTCTTC,CASSLTAGADNEQFF
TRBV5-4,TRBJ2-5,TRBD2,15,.,TGTGCCAGCAGCTTGGGGCGAGCGGGGTGGGAGACCCAGTACTTC,CASSLGRAGWETQYF
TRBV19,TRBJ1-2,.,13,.,TGTGCCAGTAGTCCTCAGGGTAACTATGGCTACACCTTC,CASSPQGNYGYTF
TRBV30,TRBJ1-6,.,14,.,TGTGTCTGGAGGGCCGGGACCGGGGGTTCACCCCTCCACTTT,CVWRAGTGGSPLHF
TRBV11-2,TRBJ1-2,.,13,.,TGTGCCAGCAGCGCACGTCACAGCTATGGCTACACCTTC,CASSARHSYGYTF
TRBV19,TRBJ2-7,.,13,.,TGTGCCAGTAGCGGAGGGGACTCCTACGAGCAGTACTTC,CASSGGDSYEQYF
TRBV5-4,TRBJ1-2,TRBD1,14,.,TGTGCCAGCAGCTGGGGGACAGGGGGCCTTGGCTACACCTTC,CASSWGTGGLGYTF
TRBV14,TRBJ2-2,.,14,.,TGTGCCAGCAGCCATGCTGGGGAGCCCGGGGAGCTGTTTTTT,CASSHAGEPGELFF
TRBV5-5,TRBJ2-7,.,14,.,TGTGCCAGCAGCTTGGCGGCAGGCGCCTACGAGCAGTACTTC,CASSLAAGAYEQYF
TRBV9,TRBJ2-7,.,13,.,TGTGCCAGCAGCGTAGATGGGGGGAGGAGGCAGTACTTC,CASSVDGGRRQYF
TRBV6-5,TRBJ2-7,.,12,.,TGTGCCAGCAGAACCGGGACACTCGAGCAGTACTTC,CASRTGTLEQYF
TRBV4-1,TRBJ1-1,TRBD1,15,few,TGCGCCAGCAGCCAAGTCGACAGGGTGAACACTGAAGCTTTCTTT,CASSQVDRVNTEAFF
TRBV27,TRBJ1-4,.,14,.,TGTGCCAGCAGTCTAGGGGCAACTAATGAAAAACTGTTTTTT,CASSLGATNEKLFF
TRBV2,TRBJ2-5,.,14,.,TGTGCCAGCAATTTCGGGGGTCGGCAAGAGACCCAGTACTTC,CASNFGGRQETQYF
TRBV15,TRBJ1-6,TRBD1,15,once,TGTGCCACCAGATCTTCGAGGACAGGGAATTCACCCCTCCACTTT,CATRSSRTGNSPLHF
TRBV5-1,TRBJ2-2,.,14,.,TGCGCCAGCAGCTTGGATATCGGTGGCGGGGAGCTGTTTTTT,CASSLDIGGGELFF
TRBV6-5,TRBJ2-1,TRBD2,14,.,TGTGCCAGTATGACTAGCGGGGGAGTGGATGAGCAGTTCTTC,CASMTSGGVDEQFF
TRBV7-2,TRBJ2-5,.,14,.,TGTGCCAGCAGCGGCCAGGGGACGGGAGAGACCCAGTACTTC,CASSGQGTGETQYF
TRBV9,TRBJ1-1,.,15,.,TGTGCCAGCAGCGCGGCGGACGGGAGGGGGACTGAAGCTTTCTTT,CASSAADGRGTEAFF
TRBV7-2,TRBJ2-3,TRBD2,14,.,TGTGCCAGCAAAGCGGGGCAACCCACAGATACGCAGTATTTT,CASKAGQPTDTQYF
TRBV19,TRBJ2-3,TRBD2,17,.,TGTGCCAGTAGTATCCCGAGAGCGGGGGGGCCCGGAGATACGCAGTATTTT,CASSIPRAGGPGDTQYF
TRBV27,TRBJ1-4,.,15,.,TGTGCCAGCAGTCCGGCGGGGGCGGCTAATGAAAAACTGTTTTTT,CASSPAGAANEKLFF
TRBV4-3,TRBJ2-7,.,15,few,TGCGCCAGCAGCCAAGACCACTCAGGTTCCTACGAGCAGTACTTC,CASSQDHSGSYEQYF
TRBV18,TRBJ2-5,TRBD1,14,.,TGTGCCAGCTCACGCCGGGACAGCCAAGAGACCCAGTACTTC,CASSRRDSQETQYF
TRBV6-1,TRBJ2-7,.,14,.,TGTGCCAGCAGTGAGTCAGGGCTGGACTACGAGCAGTACTTC,CASSESGLDYEQYF
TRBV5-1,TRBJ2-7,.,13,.,TGCGCCAGCAGCTTGGCTGGACAGTACGAGCAGTACTTC,CASSLAGQYEQYF
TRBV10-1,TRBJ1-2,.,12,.,TGCGCCAGCAGTGATGGTACGCGGGGCTACACCTTC,CASSDGTRGYTF
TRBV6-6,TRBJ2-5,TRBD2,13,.,TGTGCCAGCAGTTCGGGACTAGCGAAGACCCAGTACTTC,CASSSGLAKTQYF
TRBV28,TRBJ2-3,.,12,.,TGTGCCAGCGCCGGCAGGCCAGATACGCAGTATTTT,CASAGRPDTQYF
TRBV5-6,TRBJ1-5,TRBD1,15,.,TGTGCCAGCAGCCGGACAGGTTATAGCAATCAGCCCCAGCATTTT,CASSRTGYSNQPQHF
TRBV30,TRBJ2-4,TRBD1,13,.,TGTGCCTGGAATTCGGGACAGGGGAACATTCAGTACTTC,CAWNSGQGNIQYF
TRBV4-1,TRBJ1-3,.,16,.,TGCGCCAGCAGCCAAGTTGTGGGGGCCTTTGGAAACACCATATATTTT,CASSQVVGAFGNTIYF
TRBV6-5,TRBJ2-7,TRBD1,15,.,TGTGCCAGCAGTCCTTCGGACAGGAGCTCCTACGAGCAGTACTTC,CASSPSDRSSYEQYF
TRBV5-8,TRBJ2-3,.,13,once,TGTGCCAGCAGCCTCAGGGGGGCAGATACGCAGTATTTT,CASSLRGADTQYF
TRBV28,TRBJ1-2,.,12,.,TGTGCCAGCAAGGCGGGGAACTATGGCTACACCTTC,CASKAGNYGYTF
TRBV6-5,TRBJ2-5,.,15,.,TGTGCCAGCAGTTACTCAAGCAGGTGGGCCGAGACCCAGTACTTC,CASSYSSRWAETQYF
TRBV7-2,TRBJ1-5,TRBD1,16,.,TGTGCCAGCAGCCCGACAGGGGGACATAGCAATCAGCCCCAGCATTTT,CASSPTGGHSNQPQHF